The 7 T cell receptor beta chains below all came from one sample that was sequenced in a study of blood T cell repertoires in COVID-19. Profiled with immunoSEQ multiplex PCR; TCRdb holds only in-frame clones, not every one. Of 45,000 to 55,000 clones listed, 87% are singletons. Source material: peripheral blood. Receptors originate from a middle-aged man with active COVID-19.

The chain links TRBV27 to TRBJ2-7; TRBD1 matches at 8 bases. The CDR3 is made up of 14 amino acids. Trimming cost V 5 bases and J 3 bases; bases outside gene matches: 6. Looked up from germline, CDR1 is MNHEY and CDR2 is SMNVEV (reference sequence). CDR3 DNA: TGTGCCAGCAGTCTCGGGACAGGCTTCTACGAGCAGTACTTC. As protein: CASSLGTGFYEQYF.

This rearrangement joins TRBV4-2 to TRBJ1-1; 7 nucleotides align to TRBD1. J gave up 1 base and V 2 bases, and 4 bases lay outside the gene matches. The CDR3 consists of 15 residues. In germline, CDR1 is LGHNA, CDR2 YNFKEQ. The CDR3 sequence is CASSQTGTANTEAFF. CDR3 nucleotides: TGTGCCAGCAGCCAAACCGGGACAGCGAACACTGAAGCTTTCTTT.

For the CDR3, the DNA is TGTGCCAGCAGTTACTCAGCAGGGTCCTACAATGAGCAGTTCTTC. This sequence encodes CASSYSAGSYNEQFF. This chain links TRBV6-5 with TRBJ2-1, with a possible D match to TRBD1 (5 bases). This CDR3 is 15 amino acids long. Germline V gives CDR1 MNHEY, CDR2 SVGAGI. V shed 0 bases and J shed 1 base, with 7 bases lying between them.

The genes are TRBV7-2 and TRBJ1-5; a weak D match, TRBD1 (6 bases). Trimming cost V 2 bases and J 3 bases, with 14 bases left between them. CDR1 is SGHTA and CDR2 is FQGNSA in the germline V gene. CDR3 length equals 16 residues. CDR3 sequence (DNA): TGTGCCAGCAGCTTAACGGGGGGCGAGATCAATCAGCCCCAGCATTTT. Translation: CASSLTGGEINQPQHF.

J is TRBJ2-7 and V is TRBV4-3, with 9 bases aligning to TRBD1. The CDR3 contains 17 residues. Losses at the gene ends were 2 bases for V and 0 bases for J; bases not matched to a gene: 8. Germline CDR1 and CDR2: LGHNA and YSLEER. The CDR3 reads CASSQQLSGQGSYEQYF. The CDR3 bases are TGCGCCAGCAGCCAACAACTCTCGGGACAGGGCTCCTACGAGCAGTACTTC.

This chain uses TRBV7-2 with TRBJ2-1, with 10 positions matching TRBD2. This CDR3 comprises 15 residues. V shed 5 bases, J shed 9 bases, and the junction held 10 bases outside the gene matches. Germline V gene lookup returns CDR1 SGHTA and CDR2 FQGNSA. The CDR3 DNA sequence: TGTGCCAGCAGCCGCCTAGCGGGGGACTACGGTGAGCAGTTCTTC. Its protein is CASSRLAGDYGEQFF. Drawing the rest from reference TRBV7-2 and TRBJ2-1, the complete variable domain is GAGVSQSPSNKVTEKGKDVELRCDPISGHTALYWYRQSLGQGLEFLIYFQGNSAPDKSGLPSDRFSAERTGGSVSTLTIQRTQQEDSAVYLCASSRLAGDYGEQFFGPGTRLTVL.

This clone has just one count. V is TRBV5-1 and J is TRBJ2-7, with a weak D call TRBD1 (6 bases). This CDR3 is built from 14 residues. Trimming pared 0 bases from V and 3 bases from J, leaving 10 bases between. Germline V gene data show CDR1 as SGHRS and CDR2 as YFSETQ. The CDR3 sequence is CASSLALGGYEQYF. The DNA for the CDR3 is TGCGCCAGCAGCTTGGCCTTAGGGGGCTACGAGCAGTACTTC.